Shown below are 25 T cell receptor beta chains from a single sample sequenced in a study of CD4+ T cells in melanoma. Libraries were prepared by immunoSEQ multiplex PCR; TCRdb keeps only in-frame clonotypes and omits some of them. The sample lists roughly 120,000 clones, about 92% occurring once. The sequenced sample was peripheral blood. These receptors all come from a human donor with melanoma.

The chain's CDR3 is CASSSGQDNYGYTF. DNA of the CDR3: TGTGCCAGCAGCTCGGGACAGGATAACTATGGCTACACCTTC. The rearrangement uses TRBV5-4 and TRBJ1-2, with TRBD1 identical over 8 bases. The junction had 2 bases not matched to a gene; V was cut back by 3 bases and J by 1 base. The germline V gene has CDR1 SGHNT and CDR2 YYREEE (reference sequence). The CDR3 runs to 14 residues.

The rearrangement uses TRBV19 and TRBJ1-2; D is unresolved. The germline CDR1 and CDR2 sequences are LNHDA and SQIVND (reference sequence). Trimming shortened V by 5 bases and J by 2 bases, and 9 bases separated the two germline ends. This CDR3 is built from 13 residues. CDR3 in amino acids: CASSETENYGYTF. The CDR3 DNA reads as TGTGCCAGTAGTGAAACAGAAAACTATGGCTACACCTTC.

In this sample, this clone turned up a few times. V is TRBV28 and J is TRBJ1-2; TRBD1 is a possible D gene (5 bases). The CDR3 has 13 residues. The V gene lost 6 bases and the J gene lost 5 bases, with 13 bases spanning the gap. Germline-derived CDR1 and CDR2 are MDHEN and SYDVKM. CDR3 in amino acids: CASSNGALYGYTF. The CDR3 DNA follows: TGTGCCAGCAGCAATGGGGCGCTATATGGCTACACCTTC.

The chain employs TRBV5-6 and TRBJ1-6; D not certain. Trimming cost V 4 bases and J 15 bases, with 17 bases left between them. CDR1 and CDR2 (germline): SGHDT, YYEEEE. CDR3 length: 13 amino acids. CDR3 sequence: CASSPRPPNILHF. For the CDR3, the DNA is TGTGCCAGCAGCCCGAGACCGCCGAACATCCTCCACTTT. The complete variable domain, with remaining parts taken from reference TRBV5-6 and TRBJ1-6, reads DAGVTQSPTHLIKTRGQQVTLRCSPKSGHDTVSWYQQALGQGPQFIFQYYEEEERQRGNFPDRFSGHQFPNYSSELNVNALLLGDSALYLCASSPRPPNILHFGNGTRLTVT.

This chain uses TRBV2 with TRBJ1-1; 9 positions agree with TRBD1. Losses at the gene ends were 5 bases for V and 7 bases for J; bases not matched to a gene: 8. Germline V CDR1 and CDR2: SNHLY, FYNNEI. This CDR3 comprises 14 residues. The CDR3 sequence is CASSLNRDRDEAFF. The CDR3 coding sequence is TGTGCCAGCAGTTTAAACCGGGACAGGGATGAAGCTTTCTTT.

This rearrangement joins TRBV7-3 to TRBJ2-2; TRBD2 matches 10 bases. CDR1 SGHTA and CDR2 FQGTGA come from the germline V gene. This CDR3 contains 15 residues. J gave up 6 bases and V 5 bases, and 6 bases lay outside the gene matches. The CDR3 nucleotides are TGTGCCAGCAGCCAAAAGACTAGCGGGTCCGGGGAGCTGTTTTTT. Translation gives CASSQKTSGSGELFF.

The rearrangement uses TRBV7-7 and TRBJ2-1, with D unclear. V was cut by 2 bases and J by 0 bases, with 8 bases left in between. The CDR3 has 15 amino acids. CDR1 is SSHAT, CDR2 FNYEAQ, per germline (reference sequence). This chain's CDR3 is CASSLLGSSYNEQFF. CDR3 coding DNA: TGTGCCAGCAGCTTATTGGGTAGCTCCTACAATGAGCAGTTCTTC. Full variable domain (outside the CDR3, taken from reference TRBV7-7 and TRBJ2-1): GAGVSQSPRYKVTKRGQDVTLRCDPISSHATLYWYQQALGQGPEFLTYFNYEAQPDKSGLPSDRFSAERPEGSISTLTIQRTEQRDSAMYRCASSLLGSSYNEQFFGPGTRLTVL.

This rearrangement joins TRBV28 to TRBJ1-1, with D possibly being TRBD1 (5 bases). The CDR3 consists of 14 residues. Germline CDR1 and CDR2: MDHEN and SYDVKM. V lost 3 bases and J lost 4, with 12 bases in between. CDR3 DNA sequence: TGTGCCAGCAGTTTGGGGGGAAAAGTCACTGAAGCTTTCTTT. Amino acids: CASSLGGKVTEAFF.

Of note for this clone: Other DNA variants within this sample encode the same CDR3. The chain uses TRBV2 and TRBJ2-5; D is unresolved. Deletions cut 5 bases from V and 5 bases from J, with 6 bases between. Germline V CDR1 and CDR2: SNHLY, FYNNEI. The CDR3 covers 11 residues. The CDR3 here is CASSPQETQYF. The CDR3 region has the DNA TGTGCCAGCAGTCCACAGGAGACCCAGTACTTC.

As DNA, the CDR3 is TGTGCCCGGCCGTGGCAGCCCCAGCATTTT. Translation gives CARPWQPQHF. The chain is built from TRBV27 and TRBJ1-5; D remains ambiguous. V was shortened by 11 bases and J by 7 bases, with 9 bases between the two germline ends. Germline CDR1 reads MNHEY; CDR2 reads SMNVEV (reference sequence). This CDR3 contains 10 residues.

CDR3 bases: TGTGCCAGCAGCTTATGGACAGGGTCAAATACGCAGTATTTT. Its protein is CASSLWTGSNTQYF. The chain combines TRBV7-2 with TRBJ2-3, with TRBD1 identical over 8 bases. Germline trimming cut 2 bases from V and 7 bases from J; bases unmatched to any gene: 5. Germline assignment: CDR1 SGHTA and CDR2 FQGNSA. CDR3 length: 14 residues.

The chain uses TRBV7-2 and TRBJ2-1; no reliable D call. The ends were cut back, 1 base at V and 0 bases at J, with 13 bases in the middle. The CDR3 runs 17 residues. Germline values: CDR1 SGHTA, CDR2 FQGNSA. The CDR3 region is CASSLVRRGNSYNEQFF. The CDR3 DNA sequence: TGTGCCAGCAGCTTAGTCCGTCGTGGGAACTCCTACAATGAGCAGTTCTTC.

The chain joins TRBV18 to TRBJ1-2, with 9 nucleotides matching TRBD1. V dropped 7 bases and J dropped 6; count of bases not matched to a gene: 9. The CDR3 runs 14 residues. The germline CDR1 and CDR2 sequences are KGHSH and LQKENI. The CDR3 loop reads CASFRDRDTNGYTF. The CDR3 DNA is TGTGCCAGCTTCCGGGACAGGGACACAAATGGCTACACCTTC.

CDR3 sequence (DNA): TGTGCCAGCAGCTTAGTAGGAGGTGCGACCCAGTACTTC. It specifies CASSLVGGATQYF. This rearrangement joins TRBV11-3 to TRBJ2-5; maybe TRBD2 (5 bases). Germline CDR1 is SGHNT and CDR2 is YENEEA. Trimming cost V 1 base and J 7 bases, with 10 bases left between them. The CDR3 runs 13 residues.

This clone has only one observation. The CDR3: CASSPTSREKGNTIYF. CDR3 in DNA: TGCGCCAGCAGCCCCACCTCGAGGGAGAAAGGAAACACCATATATTTT. The V and J genes are TRBV4-1 and TRBJ1-3, with no clear D. Germline CDR1 is MGHRA and CDR2 is YSYEKL. V was cut by 4 bases and J by 4 bases, with 17 bases left in between. The CDR3 is 16 residues long.

V gene TRBV11-2 combines with J gene TRBJ2-3; D is perhaps TRBD1 (5 bases). Germline lookup yields CDR1 SGHAT and CDR2 FQNNGV. V was trimmed by 8 bases and J by 0 bases, leaving 15 bases between them. CDR3 length: 15 amino acids. CDR3 nucleotide sequence: TGTGCCAGCCACTGGGTCCAGGGTAGCACAGATACGCAGTATTTT. Residues: CASHWVQGSTDTQYF. Using reference TRBV11-2 and TRBJ2-3 for the parts outside the CDR3, the full variable domain is EAGVAQSPRYKIIEKRQSVAFWCNPISGHATLYWYQQILGQGPKLLIQFQNNGVVDDSQLPKDRFSAERLKGVDSTLKIQPAKLEDSAVYLCASHWVQGSTDTQYFGPGTRLTVL.

The gene calls are TRBV12-1 and TRBJ1-2. TRBV12-1 is deemed a pseudogene. The CDR3 covers 13 residues. The CDR3 DNA reads TGTGCCAGCAGCTTTGGAGAGAACTATGGCTACACCTTC. It specifies CASSFGENYGYTF.

The V call is TRBV28, the J call TRBJ2-3, with D hard to call. Trimming pared 8 bases from V and 5 bases from J, leaving 11 bases between. Germline assignment: CDR1 MDHEN and CDR2 SYDVKM. This CDR3 comprises 12 residues. CDR3 nucleotides: TGTGCCAGCCTGAGTCCGGGAGATACGCAGTATTTT. Residues: CASLSPGDTQYF.

J is TRBJ2-5 and V is TRBV6-5, with 7 positions matching TRBD2. Germline loops: CDR1 MNHEY, CDR2 SVGAGI. The CDR3 is 14 residues long. V lost 5 bases and J lost 3; bases outside the gene matches: 6. The CDR3 protein is CASSPPSGKETQYF. Here the CDR3 DNA reads TGTGCCAGCAGTCCCCCTAGCGGAAAAGAGACCCAGTACTTC.

This chain uses TRBV14 with TRBJ1-1; a weak D match, TRBD1 (5 bases). Germline CDR1 and CDR2: SGHDN and FVKESK. The CDR3 runs to 14 residues. Deletions cut 3 bases from V and 5 bases from J, with 13 bases between. The CDR3 spells CASSHFGGVTEAFF. The CDR3, as DNA: TGTGCCAGCAGCCATTTTGGAGGGGTTACTGAAGCTTTCTTT. The variable domain in full, completed from reference TRBV14 and TRBJ1-1, reads EAGVTQFPSHSVIEKGQTVTLRCDPISGHDNLYWYRRVMGKEIKFLLHFVKESKQDESGMPNNRFLAERTGGTYSTLKVQPAELEDSGVYFCASSHFGGVTEAFFGQGTRLTVV.

The genes are TRBV2 and TRBJ2-3; 14 bases fit TRBD2. CDR3 length equals 17 residues. Trimming took 4 bases from V and 2 from J; bases not matched to a gene: 5. Germline values: CDR1 SNHLY, CDR2 FYNNEI. DNA for the CDR3: TGTGCCAGCAGTGCACCGGGACTAGCGGGGGACACAGATACGCAGTATTTT. Residues: CASSAPGLAGDTDTQYF.

V gene TRBV6-5 combines with J gene TRBJ2-2; TRBD1 might be the D (6 bases). This CDR3 comprises 15 residues. Germline values: CDR1 MNHEY, CDR2 SVGAGI. The V end lost 7 bases, the J end lost 4 bases, and 16 bases lay between the germline ends. CDR3 sequence (DNA): TGTGCCAGCACCGACCCAGGGGTGTCCACCGGGGAGCTGTTTTTT. It codes for CASTDPGVSTGELFF.

The chain couples TRBV30 to TRBJ1-6; 9 bases map to TRBD1. The germline gives CDR1 GTSNPN, CDR2 SVGIG (reference sequence). V lost 0 bases, J lost 9 bases, and 9 bases stayed unmatched. CDR3 length: 16 residues. CDR3 sequence: CAWSVPRQGGVSPLHF. The CDR3 DNA reads as TGTGCCTGGAGTGTACCGCGACAGGGGGGAGTTTCACCCCTCCACTTT.

CDR3 in DNA: TGTGCCAGCGGCCAGGGGAACGGCTCACCCCTCCACTTT. This sequence encodes CASGQGNGSPLHF. The genes are TRBV6-5 and TRBJ1-6, with D possibly TRBD1 on 6 matching bases. CDR1 is MNHEY and CDR2 is SVGAGI in the germline V gene. The CDR3 runs 13 residues. V gave up 8 bases and J gave up 10 bases, with 15 bases separating them.

The chain links TRBV7-6 to TRBJ2-5, with D perhaps TRBD2 (5 bases). The CDR3 spans 15 residues. Per the germline V gene, CDR1 is SGHVS and CDR2 is FNYEAQ. V was shortened by 0 bases and J by 4 bases, with 12 bases between the two germline ends. This CDR3 reads CASSLADGMRETQYF. Here the CDR3 DNA reads TGTGCCAGCAGCTTAGCGGACGGGATGAGAGAGACCCAGTACTTC.